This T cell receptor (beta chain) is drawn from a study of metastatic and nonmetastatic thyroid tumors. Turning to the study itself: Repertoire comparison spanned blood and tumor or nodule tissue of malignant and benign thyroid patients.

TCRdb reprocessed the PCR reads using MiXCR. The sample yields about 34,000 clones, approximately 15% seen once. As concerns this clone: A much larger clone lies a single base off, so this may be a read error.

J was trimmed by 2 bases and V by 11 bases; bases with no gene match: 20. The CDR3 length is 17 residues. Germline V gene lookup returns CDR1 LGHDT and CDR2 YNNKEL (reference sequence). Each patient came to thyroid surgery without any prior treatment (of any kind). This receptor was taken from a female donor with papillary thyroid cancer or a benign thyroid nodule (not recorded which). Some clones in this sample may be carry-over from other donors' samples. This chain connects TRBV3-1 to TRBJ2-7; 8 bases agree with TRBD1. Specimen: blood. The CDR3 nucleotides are TGTGCCCACCGAGGGGAACAGGACAGGGTTCGGACCTACGAGCAGTACTTC. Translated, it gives CAHRGEQDRVRTYEQYF.